These T cell receptor beta chains were read from a single sample in a study of blood T cell repertoires in COVID-19. Using immunoSEQ multiplex PCR, the repertoire was profiled, and TCRdb retains in-frame clones only, with some absent. The repertoire holds about 170,000 clones, with approximately 82% as singletons. The sequenced material came from PBMCs or T cells enriched from blood (not recorded which). The receptors were sampled from a man aged 50 to 59 who had recovered from COVID-19. Each CDR3 is given with its conserved first and last residue. D genes are given only for firm matches. Some rows have no size entry. The others give once, few or many, or a class for an expanded clone.

>TRBV5-1|TRBJ1-2|.|.
CASSPTSTQGYYGYTF
TGCGCCAGCAGCCCAACCTCTACACAGGGTTACTATGGCTACACCTTC
>TRBV9|TRBJ2-1|.|.
CASSVAGGGGEQFF
TGTGCCAGCAGCGTAGCTGGAGGGGGCGGTGAGCAGTTCTTC
>TRBV5-5|TRBJ1-1|.|.
CASSAVGQLNTEAFF
TGTGCCAGCAGCGCGGTGGGACAATTGAACACTGAAGCTTTCTTT
>TRBV18|TRBJ1-2|.|TRBD1
CASSPALTGGEGYTF
TGTGCCAGCTCACCAGCCCTAACAGGGGGCGAGGGCTACACCTTC
>TRBV10-3|TRBJ1-1|.|.
CAIKGATTDLEAFF
TGTGCCATCAAAGGGGCGACAACCGACCTTGAAGCTTTCTTT
>TRBV5-6|TRBJ2-7|.|.
CASSLDRTYEQYF
TGTGCCAGCAGCTTGGACAGAACCTACGAGCAGTACTTC
>TRBV19|TRBJ1-5|.|.
CASSIVSGGRQPQHF
TGTGCCAGTAGTATAGTATCGGGGGGCAGGCAGCCCCAGCATTTT
>TRBV6-4|TRBJ1-1|few|.
CASSETWNTEAFF
TGTGCCAGCAGTGAAACATGGAACACTGAAGCTTTCTTT
>TRBV5-1|TRBJ1-4|.|TRBD1
CASSLAGGLTNEKLFF
TGCGCCAGCAGCTTGGCAGGGGGTTTAACTAATGAAAAACTGTTTTTT
>TRBV11-2|TRBJ2-7|once|TRBD1
CASSLTGVNEQYF
TGTGCCAGCAGCCTGACAGGGGTGAACGAGCAGTACTTC
>TRBV11-2|TRBJ1-3|.|.
CASSPDRSGNTIYF
TGTGCCAGCAGCCCGGACAGATCTGGAAACACCATATATTTT
>TRBV9|TRBJ1-2|.|TRBD1
CASTQGQGIPNYGYTF
TGTGCCAGCACCCAAGGACAGGGGATTCCTAACTATGGCTACACCTTC
>TRBV2|TRBJ2-5|.|.
CASSSQGGLETQYF
TGTGCCAGCAGTAGTCAGGGAGGTTTGGAGACCCAGTACTTC
>TRBV28|TRBJ1-2|few|TRBD1
CASSAGDRGYRGYTF
TGTGCCAGCAGCGCCGGGGACAGGGGGTACCGCGGCTACACCTTC
>TRBV2|TRBJ2-1|.|.
CASSEGSGSHEQFF
TGTGCCAGCAGTGAAGGTTCGGGTTCGCATGAGCAGTTCTTC
>TRBV25-1|TRBJ2-5|.|TRBD2
CASSLWTSGGETQYF
TGTGCCAGCAGCTTGTGGACTAGCGGGGGGGAGACCCAGTACTTC
>TRBV5-4|TRBJ2-3|.|.
CASSHPGSGTDTQYF
TGTGCCAGCAGCCATCCCGGGTCTGGCACAGATACGCAGTATTTT
>TRBV6-6|TRBJ1-1|few|TRBD1
CASRQGANTEAFF
TGTGCCAGCAGGCAGGGGGCGAACACTGAAGCTTTCTTT
>TRBV10-3|TRBJ2-1|.|TRBD1
CAISAGGSYNEQFF
TGTGCCATCAGTGCAGGGGGTTCCTACAATGAGCAGTTCTTC
>TRBV19|TRBJ1-6|.|.
CASSISRQYNSPLHF
TGTGCCAGTAGTATTTCAAGACAGTATAATTCACCCCTCCACTTT
>TRBV5-1|TRBJ2-4|.|.
CASSLRTTRGNIQYF
TGCGCCAGCAGCTTGCGGACGACTAGGGGAAACATTCAGTACTTC
>TRBV7-9|TRBJ2-5|.|TRBD2
CASSPRLAANQETQYF
TGTGCCAGCAGCCCTCGACTAGCGGCGAATCAAGAGACCCAGTACTTC